This section outlines one T cell receptor beta chain sequence together with its context. In the PCR, 60 Vbeta and 13 Jbeta primers were used. Measured with immunoSEQ multiplex PCR; TCRdb has only the in-frame clones, and not every one. The table has approximately 170,000 clones, around 84% seen once; the top ten hold approximately 2.5%. Per germline, CDR1 MNHEY and CDR2 SVGAGI. The CDR3 length is 15 residues. Trimming removed 2 bases from V and 2 bases from J, with 12 bases in between. These data belong to a study of cytomegalovirus exposure and HLA in healthy donors. Sequenced sample: PBMCs. The receptor's source is a man under 40 in good health and CMV-seropositive. The rearrangement uses TRBV6-5 and TRBJ1-1; tentatively, D is TRBD1 (5 bases). CDR3 sequence reads: CASSYQGAINTEAFF. CDR3 DNA: TGTGCCAGCAGTTACCAGGGTGCCATAAACACTGAAGCTTTCTTT.